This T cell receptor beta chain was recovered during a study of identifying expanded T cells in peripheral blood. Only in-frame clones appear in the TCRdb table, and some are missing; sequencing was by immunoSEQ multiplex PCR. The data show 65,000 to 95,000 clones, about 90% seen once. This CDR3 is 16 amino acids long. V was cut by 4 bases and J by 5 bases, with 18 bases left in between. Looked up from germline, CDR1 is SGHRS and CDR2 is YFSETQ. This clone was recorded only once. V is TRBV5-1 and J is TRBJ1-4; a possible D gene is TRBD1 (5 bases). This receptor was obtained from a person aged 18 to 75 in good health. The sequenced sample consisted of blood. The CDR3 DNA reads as TGCGCCAGCAGCAGAACCTGGGGGTCTGGGAATGAAAAACTGTTTTTT. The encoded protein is CASSRTWGSGNEKLFF.